This T cell receptor (beta chain) was retrieved from a study of CD4+ T cells in melanoma. Sequenced by immunoSEQ multiplex PCR; TCRdb stores in-frame clones only, minus some. The data hold around 12,000 clones, with 66% observed a single time. Sequenced sample: cells from a culture (not recorded whether cultured in vitro). This TCR came from a human donor with melanoma.

The CDR3 sequence is CASSRGSGGIQYF. The CDR3 DNA is TGTGCCAGTAGTAGGGGGTCAGGAGGCATTCAGTACTTC. The V and J genes are TRBV19 and TRBJ2-4; either TRBD1 or TRBD2 may fit D (5 bases each). The CDR3 consists of 13 residues. Germline lookup yields CDR1 LNHDA and CDR2 SQIVND (reference sequence). The V end was cut by 4 bases, the J end by 9 bases, with 13 bases between.